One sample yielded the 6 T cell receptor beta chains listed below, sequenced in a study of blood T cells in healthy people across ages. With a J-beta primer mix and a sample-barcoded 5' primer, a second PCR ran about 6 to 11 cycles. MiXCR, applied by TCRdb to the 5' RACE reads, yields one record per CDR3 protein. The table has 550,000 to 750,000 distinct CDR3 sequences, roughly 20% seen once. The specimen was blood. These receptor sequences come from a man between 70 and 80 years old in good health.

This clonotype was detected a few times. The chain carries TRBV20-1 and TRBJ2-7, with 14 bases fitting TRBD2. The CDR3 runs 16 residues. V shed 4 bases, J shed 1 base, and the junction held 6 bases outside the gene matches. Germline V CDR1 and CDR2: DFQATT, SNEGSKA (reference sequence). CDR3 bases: TGCAGTGCTAAGTCCGGGACTAGCGGGAGTTCCTACGAGCAGTACTTC. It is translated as CSAKSGTSGSSYEQYF.

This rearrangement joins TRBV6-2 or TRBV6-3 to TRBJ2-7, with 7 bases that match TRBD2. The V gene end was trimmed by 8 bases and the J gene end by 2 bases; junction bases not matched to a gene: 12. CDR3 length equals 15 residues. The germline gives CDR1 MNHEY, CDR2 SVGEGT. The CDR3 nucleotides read TGTGCCAGCGTCCCGGGGAGCGGGGTTACCTACGAGCAGTACTTC. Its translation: CASVPGSGVTYEQYF.

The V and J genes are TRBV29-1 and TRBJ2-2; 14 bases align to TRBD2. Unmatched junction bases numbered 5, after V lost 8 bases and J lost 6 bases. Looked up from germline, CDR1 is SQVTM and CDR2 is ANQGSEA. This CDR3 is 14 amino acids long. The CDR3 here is CSLRTSGRSGELFF. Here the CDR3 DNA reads TGCAGCCTAAGGACTAGCGGGAGGTCCGGGGAGCTGTTTTTT.

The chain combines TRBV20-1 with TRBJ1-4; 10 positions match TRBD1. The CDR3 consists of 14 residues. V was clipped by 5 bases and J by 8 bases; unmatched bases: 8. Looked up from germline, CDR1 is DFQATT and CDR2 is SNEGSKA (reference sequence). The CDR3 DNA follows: TGCAGTGCTCTGACAGGGGGCGCCGGGGAAAAACTGTTTTTT. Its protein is CSALTGGAGEKLFF.

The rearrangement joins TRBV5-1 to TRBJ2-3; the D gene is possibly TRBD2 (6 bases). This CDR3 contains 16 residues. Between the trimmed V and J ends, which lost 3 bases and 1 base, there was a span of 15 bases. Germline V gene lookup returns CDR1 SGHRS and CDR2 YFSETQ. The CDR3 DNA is TGCGCCAGCAGCTCCACCGGGAGCTCGGGCACAGATACGCAGTATTTT. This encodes CASSSTGSSGTDTQYF.

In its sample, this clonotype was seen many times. The CDR3 DNA is TGTGCCAGCAGAAGTAGCGGGATTCGCTATGGCTACACCTTC. Its protein product is CASRSSGIRYGYTF. The chain carries TRBV12-3 or TRBV12-4 and TRBJ1-2; D is uncertain. Between the trimmed V and J ends, which lost 6 bases and 4 bases, there was a span of 15 bases. CDR3 length equals 14 residues.